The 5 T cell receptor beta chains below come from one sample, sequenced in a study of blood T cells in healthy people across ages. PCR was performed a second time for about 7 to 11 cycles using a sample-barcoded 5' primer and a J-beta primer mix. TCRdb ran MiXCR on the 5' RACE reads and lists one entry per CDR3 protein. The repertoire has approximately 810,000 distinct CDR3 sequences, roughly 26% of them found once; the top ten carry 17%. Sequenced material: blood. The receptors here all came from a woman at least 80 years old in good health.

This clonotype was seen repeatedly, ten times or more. CDR3 sequence: CASSLGGQLNYGYTF. The CDR3 DNA reads TGTGCCAGCAGCTTAGGGGGACAGCTCAACTATGGCTACACCTTC. The J gene is TRBJ1-2, the V gene TRBV7-2; 7 bases fit TRBD1. With V trimmed by 1 base and J by 2 bases, 4 bases remained unmatched. The CDR3 spans 15 residues. Germline CDR1 and CDR2: SGHTA and FQGNSA. Based on the CDR3 plus reference TRBV7-2 and TRBJ1-2, the full variable domain is GAGVSQSPSNKVTEKGKDVELRCDPISGHTALYWYRQSLGQGLEFLIYFQGNSAPDKSGLPSDRFSAERTGGSVSTLTIQRTQQEDSAVYLCASSLGGQLNYGYTFGSGTRLTVV.

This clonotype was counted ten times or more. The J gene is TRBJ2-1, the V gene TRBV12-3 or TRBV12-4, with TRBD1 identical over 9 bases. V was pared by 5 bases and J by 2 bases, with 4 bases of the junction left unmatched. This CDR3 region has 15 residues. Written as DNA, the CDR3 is TGTGCCAGCAGTGGGGGACAGGGCGCCTACAATGAGCAGTTCTTC. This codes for CASSGGQGAYNEQFF.

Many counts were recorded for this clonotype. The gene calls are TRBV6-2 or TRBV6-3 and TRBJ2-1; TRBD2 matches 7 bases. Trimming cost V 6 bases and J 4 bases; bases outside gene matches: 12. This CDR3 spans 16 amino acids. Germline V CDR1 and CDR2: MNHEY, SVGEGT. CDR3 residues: CASRGFQRGEYNEQFF. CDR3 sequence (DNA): TGTGCCAGCAGGGGCTTTCAGCGGGGAGAGTACAATGAGCAGTTCTTC.

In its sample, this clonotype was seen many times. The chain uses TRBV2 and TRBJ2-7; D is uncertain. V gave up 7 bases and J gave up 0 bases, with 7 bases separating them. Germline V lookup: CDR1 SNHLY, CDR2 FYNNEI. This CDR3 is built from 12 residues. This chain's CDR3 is CASTNLSYEQYF. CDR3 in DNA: TGTGCCAGCACTAACCTCTCCTACGAGCAGTACTTC.

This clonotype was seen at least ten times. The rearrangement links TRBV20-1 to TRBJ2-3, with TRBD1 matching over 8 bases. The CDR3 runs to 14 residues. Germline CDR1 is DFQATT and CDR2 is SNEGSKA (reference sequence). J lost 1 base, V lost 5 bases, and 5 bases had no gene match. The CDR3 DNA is TGCAGTGCTCAGGACAGGGACGGCACAGATACGCAGTATTTT. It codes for CSAQDRDGTDTQYF.